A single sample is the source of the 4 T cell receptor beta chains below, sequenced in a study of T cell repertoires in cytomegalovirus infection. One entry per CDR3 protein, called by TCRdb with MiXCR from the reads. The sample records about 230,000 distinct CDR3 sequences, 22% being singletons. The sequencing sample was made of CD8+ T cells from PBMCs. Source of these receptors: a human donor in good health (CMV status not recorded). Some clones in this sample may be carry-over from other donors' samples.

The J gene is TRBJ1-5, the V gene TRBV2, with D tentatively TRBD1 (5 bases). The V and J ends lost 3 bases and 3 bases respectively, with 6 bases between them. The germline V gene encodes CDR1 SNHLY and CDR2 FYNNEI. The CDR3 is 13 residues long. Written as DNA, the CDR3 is TGTGCCAGCAGTGACAGGGACAATCAGCCCCAGCATTTT. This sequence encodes CASSDRDNQPQHF.

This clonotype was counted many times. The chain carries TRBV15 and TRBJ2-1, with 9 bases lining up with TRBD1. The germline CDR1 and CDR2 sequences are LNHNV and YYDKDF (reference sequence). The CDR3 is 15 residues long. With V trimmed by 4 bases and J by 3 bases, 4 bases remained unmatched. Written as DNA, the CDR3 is TGTGCCACCAGCATCGGGACAGGGATCTACAATGAGCAGTTCTTC. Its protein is CATSIGTGIYNEQFF.

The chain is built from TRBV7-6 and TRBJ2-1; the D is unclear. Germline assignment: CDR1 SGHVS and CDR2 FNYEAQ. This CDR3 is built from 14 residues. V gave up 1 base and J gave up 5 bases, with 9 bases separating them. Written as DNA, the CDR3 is TGTGCCAGCAGCTTAGAACAGCTTAACAATGAGCAGTTCTTC. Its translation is CASSLEQLNNEQFF. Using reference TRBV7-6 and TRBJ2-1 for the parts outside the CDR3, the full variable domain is GAGVSQSPRYKVTKRGQDVALRCDPISGHVSLYWYRQALGQGPEFLTYFNYEAQQDKSGLPNDRFSAERPEGSISTLTIQRTEQRDSAMYRCASSLEQLNNEQFFGPGTRLTVL.

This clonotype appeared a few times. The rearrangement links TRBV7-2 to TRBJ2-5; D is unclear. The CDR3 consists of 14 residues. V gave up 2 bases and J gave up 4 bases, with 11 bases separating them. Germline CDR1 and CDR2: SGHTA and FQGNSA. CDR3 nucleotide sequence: TGTGCCAGCAGCTTAAGGGAAAGAGGAGAGACCCAGTACTTC. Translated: CASSLRERGETQYF.